What follows are 8 T cell receptor beta chains derived from one specimen sequenced in a study of T cell repertoires in aging, cancer and after chemotherapy (dated by TCRdb to between 2017 and 2020). Genomic DNA extracted from peripheral blood, rather than sorted cells or RNA, was used as the source for amplification of TCR beta rearrangements. Sequencing used an Illumina MiSeq. Rearranged TRB sequences spanning V, D and J segments were amplified in a multiplex touch-down PCR with a mixed TRB-A/B primer pool. The raw public reads went through TCRdb reprocessing: fastp at Q25, MiXCR clone calling, in-frame beta chains kept. Entries are consolidated by CDR3 protein sequence, retaining the most common genes and DNA. The sample table holds a few thousand distinct CDR3 sequences, of which around a quarter were seen once. Roughly 33% of the sample lies in the top ten. The sequencing sample was made of blood. Source of these receptors: a human donor with a blood cancer.

The table lists this clonotype with a few counts. V usage is TRBV12-3 or TRBV12-4 and J usage is TRBJ1-2; D uncertain. This CDR3 has 16 amino acids. Deletions cut 8 bases from V and 1 base from J, with 20 bases between. The CDR3 reads CASRRVRPRNNYGYTF. The CDR3 nucleotides are TGTGCCAGCCGAAGGGTCCGCCCGCGAAATAACTATGGCTACACCTTC.

This clonotype was seen only a few times. V is TRBV29-1 and J is TRBJ1-1, with 9 bases identical to TRBD1. The CDR3 has 17 amino acids. The V and J ends lost 7 bases and 11 bases, in that order; junction bases with no gene match: 26. The V gene's germline CDR1 is SQVTM and CDR2 ANQGSEA. For the CDR3, the DNA is TGCAGCGCCGCCGGGACAGGGAGCATCGAACGGGGTAGGGGGGCTTTCTTT. It is translated as CSAAGTGSIERGRGAFF.

This rearrangement joins TRBV28 to TRBJ1-6; D gene unclear. The CDR3 length is 14 residues. The germline V gene encodes CDR1 MDHEN and CDR2 SYDVKM. The germline V and J ends were trimmed by 4 bases and 4 bases, with 8 bases remaining between them. Written as DNA, the CDR3 is TGTGCCAGCAGTTCGGGGTCGTATAATTCACCCCTCCACTTT. Protein: CASSSGSYNSPLHF.

This chain connects TRBV19 to TRBJ1-3, with a possible D match to TRBD1 (6 bases). CDR1 is LNHDA and CDR2 is SQIVND in the germline V gene (reference sequence). CDR3 length equals 14 residues. The ends were cut back, 7 bases at V and 3 bases at J, with 13 bases in the middle. The CDR3 loop reads CASTGESSGNTIYF. The CDR3 nucleotides read TGTGCCAGTACAGGGGAGTCGAGTGGAAACACCATATATTTT.

This clonotype was counted between two and nine times. The J gene is TRBJ2-2, the V gene TRBV7-2; weak D call: TRBD2 (6 bases). Germline V gene sequence: CDR1 SGHTA, CDR2 FQGNSA. V lost 0 bases and J 2 bases, leaving 7 bases between the germline ends. This CDR3 spans 15 amino acids. The CDR3 DNA follows: TGTGCCAGCAGCTTAGCGGGGACTAACACCGGGGAGCTGTTTTTT. Translation: CASSLAGTNTGELFF.

In its sample, this clonotype was seen a few times. This chain joins TRBV7-9 and TRBJ2-2, with D uncertain. V was pared by 1 base and J by 2 bases, with 8 bases between. This CDR3 contains 15 residues. Germline values: CDR1 SEHNR, CDR2 FQNEAQ (reference sequence). The CDR3, as DNA: TGTGCCAGCAGCTTAGTTCCAGACAACACCGGGGAGCTGTTTTTT. Protein product: CASSLVPDNTGELFF.

The V and J genes are TRBV20-1 and TRBJ2-3, with TRBD1 matching over 9 bases. The CDR3 loop spans 15 amino acids. In germline, CDR1 is DFQATT, CDR2 SNEGSKA (reference sequence). V gave up 4 bases and J gave up 1 base; unmatched junction bases: 6. DNA of the CDR3: TGCAGTGCTAACCCAGACAGGGGGGGCACAGATACGCAGTATTTT. It translates to CSANPDRGGTDTQYF.

Sample share makes this clonotype medium-sized (0.01 to 0.1%). The chain has TRBV19 and TRBJ1-1; D might be TRBD1 (6 bases). V dropped 1 base and J dropped 4 bases, with 7 bases sitting between them. The germline gives CDR1 LNHDA, CDR2 SQIVND (reference sequence). The CDR3 spans 13 residues. The CDR3 nucleotides read TGTGCCAGTAGTATAGGGACAGCCACTGAAGCTTTCTTT. Translating it yields CASSIGTATEAFF.